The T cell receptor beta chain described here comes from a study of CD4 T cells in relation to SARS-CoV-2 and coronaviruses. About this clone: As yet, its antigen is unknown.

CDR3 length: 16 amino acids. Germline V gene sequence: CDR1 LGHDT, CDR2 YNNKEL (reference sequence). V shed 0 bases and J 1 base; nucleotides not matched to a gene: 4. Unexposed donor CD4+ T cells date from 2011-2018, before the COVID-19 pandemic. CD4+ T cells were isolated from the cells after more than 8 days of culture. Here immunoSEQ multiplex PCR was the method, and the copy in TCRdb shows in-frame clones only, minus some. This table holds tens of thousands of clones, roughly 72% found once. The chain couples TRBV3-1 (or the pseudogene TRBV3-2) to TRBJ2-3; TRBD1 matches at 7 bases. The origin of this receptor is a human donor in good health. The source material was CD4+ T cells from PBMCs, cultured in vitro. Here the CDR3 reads CASSQDGQGGTDTQYF. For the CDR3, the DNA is TGTGCCAGCAGCCAAGATGGGCAGGGGGGCACAGATACGCAGTATTTT.